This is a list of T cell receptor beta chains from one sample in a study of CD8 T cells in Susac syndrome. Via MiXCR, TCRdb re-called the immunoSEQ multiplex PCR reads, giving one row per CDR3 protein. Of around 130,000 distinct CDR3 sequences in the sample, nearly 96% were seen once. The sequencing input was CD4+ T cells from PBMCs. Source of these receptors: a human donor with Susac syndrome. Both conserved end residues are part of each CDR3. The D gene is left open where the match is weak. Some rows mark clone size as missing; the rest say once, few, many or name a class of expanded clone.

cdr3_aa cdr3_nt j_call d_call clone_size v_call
CASVGGTRDTQYF TGTGCCAGCGTTGGCGGGACCAGGGATACGCAGTATTTT TRBJ2-3 - - TRBV3-1
CASSLALASYNEQFF TGTGCCAGCAGTTTAGCACTAGCGAGTTACAATGAGCAGTTCTTC TRBJ2-1 TRBD2 - TRBV27
CASSLDRGLGNEKLFF TGTGCCAGCAGTTTAGACAGGGGGCTAGGTAATGAAAAACTGTTTTTT TRBJ1-4 TRBD1 - TRBV12-3/TRBV12-4
CSARTASYEQYF TGCAGTGCCCGGACAGCGTCCTACGAGCAGTACTTC TRBJ2-7 - - TRBV20-1
CASSLSKGWEPQHF TGTGCCAGCAGTTTATCGAAAGGATGGGAGCCCCAGCATTTT TRBJ1-5 - once TRBV27
CASSPGREGPTETQYF TGCGCCAGCAGCCCCGGGAGGGAGGGCCCGACAGAGACCCAGTACTTC TRBJ2-5 TRBD2 once TRBV5-1
CASSLDGSADTQYF TGCGCCAGCAGCTTGGACGGGAGCGCAGATACGCAGTATTTT TRBJ2-3 - - TRBV5-1
CASSLAATEAFF TGTGCCAGCAGCTTAGCTGCCACTGAAGCTTTCTTT TRBJ1-1 - - TRBV7-2
CASSQGTGGGYEQYF TGCGCCAGCAGTCAAGGAACAGGGGGCGGCTACGAGCAGTACTTC TRBJ2-7 TRBD1 - TRBV4-1
CATSNRVNTEAFF TGTGCCACCAGTAACAGGGTGAACACTGAAGCTTTCTTT TRBJ1-1 - - TRBV24-1
CSVFGSYEQYF TGCAGCGTTTTCGGCTCCTACGAGCAGTACTTC TRBJ2-7 - - TRBV29-1
CSARTSGSNEQFF TGCAGCGCCCGGACTAGCGGGAGCAATGAGCAGTTCTTC TRBJ2-1 TRBD2 - TRBV29-1
CASSGSGGEQFF TGTGCCAGCAGTGGCAGCGGGGGTGAGCAGTTCTTC TRBJ2-1 TRBD2 - TRBV2
CATSDSAGASSGYNEQFF TGTGCCACCAGTGATTCTGCCGGGGCGTCATCGGGATACAATGAGCAGTTCTTC TRBJ2-1 - - TRBV24-1
CASSPDRDVTDTQYF TGTGCCAGCAGCCCCGACAGGGATGTCACAGATACGCAGTATTTT TRBJ2-3 TRBD1 - TRBV7-4
CASSSSGYYEQYF TGTGCCAGCAGTTCCTCGGGGTACTACGAGCAGTACTTC TRBJ2-7 - - TRBV27
CSVGAGRDYEQYF TGCAGCGTTGGAGCCGGGCGCGACTACGAGCAGTACTTC TRBJ2-7 - - TRBV29-1
CASSFINPGDTEAFF TGTGCCAGCAGTTTCATCAACCCGGGGGACACTGAAGCTTTCTTT TRBJ1-1 - - TRBV5-6
CSGAGRWDTEAFF TGCAGCGGCGCAGGGCGATGGGACACTGAAGCTTTCTTT TRBJ1-1 - - TRBV29-1
CASSHRQGPGGQFF TGTGCCAGCAGCCACCGACAGGGTCCTGGGGGGCAGTTCTTC TRBJ2-1 TRBD1 - TRBV3-1
CAFSRGYGYTF TGTGCCTTCTCCCGGGGCTATGGCTACACCTTC TRBJ1-2 - - TRBV30
CASSRRAERNNEQFF TGTGCCAGCTCACGACGGGCCGAGAGAAATAATGAGCAGTTCTTC TRBJ2-1 - - TRBV18
CAISQSIGAGEQYF TGTGCCATCAGCCAGAGTATAGGGGCGGGGGAGCAGTACTTC TRBJ2-7 - - TRBV10-3
CSAQDEAPGPGETQYF TGCAGTGCCCAGGATGAGGCCCCCGGGCCCGGGGAGACCCAGTACTTC TRBJ2-5 - - TRBV20-1
CASSLRTGGQGYTF TGTGCCAGCAGTTTAAGGACAGGGGGCCAGGGCTACACCTTC TRBJ1-2 TRBD1 - TRBV28
CASSPDRGYEQYF TGTGCCAGCAGCCCGGACAGGGGCTACGAGCAGTACTTC TRBJ2-7 TRBD1 - TRBV7-2
CATSRATGSYEQYF TGTGCCACCAGCAGAGCAACAGGGTCCTACGAGCAGTACTTC TRBJ2-7 - - TRBV15
CASSKNRETDTQYF TGTGCCAGCAGCAAAAACCGGGAAACAGATACGCAGTATTTT TRBJ2-3 - - TRBV27
CSARPLPGDTDTQYF TGCAGTGCTAGACCTCTTCCAGGGGACACAGATACGCAGTATTTT TRBJ2-3 - - TRBV20-1
CASSSTTGIQYF TGTGCCAGCAGCTCCACAACAGGGATACAGTACTTC TRBJ2-7 - - TRBV7-3
CSAGERAGAVGELFF TGCAGTGCTGGGGAAAGGGCGGGAGCTGTCGGGGAGCTGTTTTTT TRBJ2-2 TRBD2 - TRBV20-1
CASSQRSGTATYEQYF TGTGCCAGCAGCCAAAGGTCCGGGACAGCTACCTACGAGCAGTACTTC TRBJ2-7 TRBD1 - TRBV14
CASSPRTGRNTEAFF TGTGCCAGCAGCCCGCGGACAGGGAGGAACACTGAAGCTTTCTTT TRBJ1-1 TRBD1 - TRBV11-1
CASREPGQGMRKLFF TGTGCCAGCAGGGAACCGGGACAGGGGATGAGAAAACTGTTTTTT TRBJ1-4 TRBD1 - TRBV28
CAWRKGYSSGANVLTF TGTGCCTGGAGGAAGGGATACTCATCTGGGGCCAACGTCCTGACTTTC TRBJ2-6 - - TRBV30
CAWSIGQVGAFF TGTGCCTGGAGTATTGGGCAGGTAGGAGCTTTCTTT TRBJ1-1 - - TRBV30
CASSLGSSGRNEQFF TGTGCCAGCAGCTTAGGAAGTAGCGGGAGGAATGAGCAGTTCTTC TRBJ2-1 TRBD2 - TRBV7-2
CSVFDFLRNTEAFF TGCAGCGTTTTCGACTTCCTGAGGAACACTGAAGCTTTCTTT TRBJ1-1 - - TRBV29-1
CSGGREGDNEQFF TGCAGCGGTGGGCGGGAGGGGGACAATGAGCAGTTCTTC TRBJ2-1 TRBD2 - TRBV29-1
CATSRNRVNTEAFF TGTGCCACCAGCAGAAACAGGGTGAACACTGAAGCTTTCTTT TRBJ1-1 - - TRBV15
CASSRKGGETQYF TGTGCCAGCAGCCGGAAGGGAGGGGAGACCCAGTACTTC TRBJ2-5 TRBD2 - TRBV6-5
CASAGDRGQAFF TGTGCTAGTGCCGGGGACAGGGGGCAAGCTTTCTTT TRBJ1-1 TRBD1 - TRBV12-5